The entry below describes one TCR beta chain. Its antigen is undetermined. Primed by a sample-barcoded 5' primer and a J-beta primer mix, a second PCR proceeded for 7 to 11 cycles. TCRdb fed the 5' RACE reads into MiXCR, producing one record per CDR3 protein. The table shows 1.5 million or so distinct CDR3 sequences, with approximately 42% occurring only once. This entry belongs to a study of blood T cells in healthy people across ages. Findings of the study overall: The diversity estimates, figures obtained from one million T cells, were considered underestimates. With age, beta diversity per million T cells declined roughly linearly, significantly by 30 to 40. Nothing was known about donor CMV status, and this possibly confounded expanded clonotype changes.

Trimming cost V 3 bases and J 13 bases, with 16 bases left between them. The CDR3 contains 13 residues. Total RNA was extracted at no less than 6 micrograms per sample. The source of this sequence is a woman aged 18-35 years in good health. The sequencing sample was made of blood. The chain couples TRBV12-3 or TRBV12-4 to TRBJ2-4; TRBD2 might be the D (5 bases). This CDR3 is CASSFPRAGEQYF. The CDR3 region has the DNA TGTGCCAGCAGTTTCCCCCGTGCGGGTGAGCAGTACTTC.